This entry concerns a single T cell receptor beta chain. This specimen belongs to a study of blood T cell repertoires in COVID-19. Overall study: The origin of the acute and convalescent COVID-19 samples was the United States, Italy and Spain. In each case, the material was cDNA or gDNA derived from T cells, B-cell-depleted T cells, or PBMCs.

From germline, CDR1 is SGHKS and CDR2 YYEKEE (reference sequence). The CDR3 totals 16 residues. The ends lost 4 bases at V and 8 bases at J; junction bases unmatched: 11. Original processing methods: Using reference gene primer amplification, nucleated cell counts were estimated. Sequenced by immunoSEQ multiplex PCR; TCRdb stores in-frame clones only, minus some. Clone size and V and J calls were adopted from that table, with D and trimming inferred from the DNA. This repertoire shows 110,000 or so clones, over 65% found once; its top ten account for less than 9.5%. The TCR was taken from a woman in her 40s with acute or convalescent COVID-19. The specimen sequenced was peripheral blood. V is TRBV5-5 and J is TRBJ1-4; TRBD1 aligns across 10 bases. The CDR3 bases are TGTGCCAGCAGCCGAGCCCGACAGGGGGCACGCGAAAAACTGTTTTTT. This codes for CASSRARQGAREKLFF. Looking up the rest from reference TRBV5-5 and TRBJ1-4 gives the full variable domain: DAGVTQSPTHLIKTRGQQVTLRCSPISGHKSVSWYQQVLGQGPQFIFQYYEKEERGRGNFPDRFSARQFPNYSSELNVNALLLGDSALYLCASSRARQGAREKLFFGSGTQLSVL.